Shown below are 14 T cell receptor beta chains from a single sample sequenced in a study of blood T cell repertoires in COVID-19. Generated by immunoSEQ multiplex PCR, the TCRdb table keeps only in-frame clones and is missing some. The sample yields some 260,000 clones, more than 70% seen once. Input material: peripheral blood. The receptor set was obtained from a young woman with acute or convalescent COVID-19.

The CDR3 DNA follows: TGTGCCAGCAGCCAGCAGACAGGGAGAGATAACTATGGCTACACCTTC. Translated: CASSQQTGRDNYGYTF. V is TRBV4-2 and J is TRBJ1-2, with 7 bases matching TRBD1. The CDR3 loop spans 16 amino acids. V dropped 3 bases and J dropped 1; count of bases not matched to a gene: 8. Germline CDR1 LGHNA, CDR2 YNFKEQ.

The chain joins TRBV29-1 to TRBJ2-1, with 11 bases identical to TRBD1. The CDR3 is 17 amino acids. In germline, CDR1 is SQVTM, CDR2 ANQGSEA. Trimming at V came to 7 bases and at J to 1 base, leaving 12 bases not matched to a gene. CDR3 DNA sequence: TGCAGCGCCTACCGGGACAGGGGGAGGGGGTCCTACAATGAGCAGTTCTTC. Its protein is CSAYRDRGRGSYNEQFF.

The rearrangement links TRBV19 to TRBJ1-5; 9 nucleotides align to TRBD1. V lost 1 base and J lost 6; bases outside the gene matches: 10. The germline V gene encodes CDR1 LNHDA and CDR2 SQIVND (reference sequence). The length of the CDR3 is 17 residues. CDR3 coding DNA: TGTGCCAGTAGTATAGTCTATGGGGGACAGGGAGGTCAGCCCCAGCATTTT. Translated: CASSIVYGGQGGQPQHF.

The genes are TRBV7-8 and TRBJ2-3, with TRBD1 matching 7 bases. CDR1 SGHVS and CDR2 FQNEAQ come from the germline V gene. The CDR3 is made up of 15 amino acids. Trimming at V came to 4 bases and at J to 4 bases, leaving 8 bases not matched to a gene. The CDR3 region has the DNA TGTGCCAGCAGCTACAAGGACAGGTTCCCAGATACGCAGTATTTT. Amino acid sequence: CASSYKDRFPDTQYF.

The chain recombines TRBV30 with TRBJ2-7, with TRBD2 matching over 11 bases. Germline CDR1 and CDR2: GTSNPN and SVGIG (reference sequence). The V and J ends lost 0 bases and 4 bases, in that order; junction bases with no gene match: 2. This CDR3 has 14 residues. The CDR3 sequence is CAWSVLAGEYEQYF. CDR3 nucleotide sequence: TGTGCCTGGAGTGTACTAGCGGGGGAATACGAGCAGTACTTC.

CDR3: CAWSPPGRTYEQYF. In nucleotides, the CDR3 is TGTGCCTGGAGTCCCCCCGGCAGGACCTACGAGCAGTACTTC. The chain uses TRBV30 and TRBJ2-7; D not certain. The germline CDR1 and CDR2 sequences are GTSNPN and SVGIG (reference sequence). Deletions cut 2 bases from V and 2 bases from J, with 13 bases between. This CDR3 is built from 14 residues. The complete variable domain, with remaining parts taken from reference TRBV30 and TRBJ2-7, reads SQTIHQWPATLVQPVGSPLSLECTVEGTSNPNLYWYRQAAGRGLQLLFYSVGIGQISSEVPQNLSASRPQDRQFILSSKKLLLSDSGFYLCAWSPPGRTYEQYFGPGTRLTVT.

This CDR3 reads CASSLSPTGNYGYTF. Written as DNA, the CDR3 is TGCGCCAGCAGCTTGAGCCCCACAGGGAACTATGGCTACACCTTC. The chain carries TRBV5-1 and TRBJ1-2, with D perhaps TRBD1 (6 bases). The CDR3 runs 15 residues. The V end was cut by 1 base, the J end by 2 bases, with 12 bases between. Germline V lookup: CDR1 SGHRS, CDR2 YFSETQ.

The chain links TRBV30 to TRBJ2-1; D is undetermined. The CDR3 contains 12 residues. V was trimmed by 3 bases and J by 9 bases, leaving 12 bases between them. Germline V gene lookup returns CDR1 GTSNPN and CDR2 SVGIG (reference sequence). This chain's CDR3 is CAWSDVSGEQFF. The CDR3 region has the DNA TGTGCCTGGAGCGACGTATCGGGTGAGCAGTTCTTC.

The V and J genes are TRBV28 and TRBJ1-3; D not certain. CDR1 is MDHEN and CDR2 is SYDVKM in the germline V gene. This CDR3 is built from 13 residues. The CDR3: CASDGRSGNTIYF. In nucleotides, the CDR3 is TGTGCGAGCGACGGGAGATCGGGGAACACCATATATTTT.

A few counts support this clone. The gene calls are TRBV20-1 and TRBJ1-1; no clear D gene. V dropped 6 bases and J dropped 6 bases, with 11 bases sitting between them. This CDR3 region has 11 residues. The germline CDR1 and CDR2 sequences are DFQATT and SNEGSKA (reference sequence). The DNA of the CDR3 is TGCAGTGCCACGCGGTCCCCTGAAGCTTTCTTT. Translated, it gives CSATRSPEAFF.

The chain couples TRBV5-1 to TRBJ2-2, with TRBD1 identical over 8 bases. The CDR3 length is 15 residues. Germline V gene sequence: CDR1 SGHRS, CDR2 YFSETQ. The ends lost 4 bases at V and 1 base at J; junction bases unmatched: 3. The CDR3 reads CASSLQGVNTGELFF. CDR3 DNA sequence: TGCGCCAGCAGCCTACAGGGGGTGAACACCGGGGAGCTGTTTTTT. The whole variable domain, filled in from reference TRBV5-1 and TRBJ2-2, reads KAGVTQTPRYLIKTRGQQVTLSCSPISGHRSVSWYQQTPGQGLQFLFEYFSETQRNKGNFPGRFSGRQFSNSRSEMNVSTLELGDSALYLCASSLQGVNTGELFFGEGSRLTVL.

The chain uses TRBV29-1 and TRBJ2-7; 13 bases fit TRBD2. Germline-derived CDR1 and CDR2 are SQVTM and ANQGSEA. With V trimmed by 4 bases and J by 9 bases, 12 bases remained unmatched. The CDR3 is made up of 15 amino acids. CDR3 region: CSVGLAGGSSIPQYF. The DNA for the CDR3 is TGCAGCGTTGGACTAGCGGGAGGCTCCTCGATACCGCAGTACTTC.

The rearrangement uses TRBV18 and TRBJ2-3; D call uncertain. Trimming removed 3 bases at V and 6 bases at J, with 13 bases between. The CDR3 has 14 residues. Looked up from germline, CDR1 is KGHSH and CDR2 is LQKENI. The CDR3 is CASSPSRPVDTQYF. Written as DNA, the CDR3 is TGTGCCAGCTCACCTAGCCGACCAGTGGATACGCAGTATTTT. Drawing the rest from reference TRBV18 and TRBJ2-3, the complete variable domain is NAGVMQNPRHLVRRRGQEARLRCSPMKGHSHVYWYRQLPEEGLKFMVYLQKENIIDESGMPKERFSAEFPKEGPSILRIQQVVRGDSAAYFCASSPSRPVDTQYFGPGTRLTVL.

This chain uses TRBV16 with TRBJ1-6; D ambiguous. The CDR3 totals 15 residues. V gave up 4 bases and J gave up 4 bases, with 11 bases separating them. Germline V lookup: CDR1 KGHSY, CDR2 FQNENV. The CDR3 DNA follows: TGTGCCAGCAGCCCCATGGGCAGGTATAATTCACCCCTCCACTTT. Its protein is CASSPMGRYNSPLHF.